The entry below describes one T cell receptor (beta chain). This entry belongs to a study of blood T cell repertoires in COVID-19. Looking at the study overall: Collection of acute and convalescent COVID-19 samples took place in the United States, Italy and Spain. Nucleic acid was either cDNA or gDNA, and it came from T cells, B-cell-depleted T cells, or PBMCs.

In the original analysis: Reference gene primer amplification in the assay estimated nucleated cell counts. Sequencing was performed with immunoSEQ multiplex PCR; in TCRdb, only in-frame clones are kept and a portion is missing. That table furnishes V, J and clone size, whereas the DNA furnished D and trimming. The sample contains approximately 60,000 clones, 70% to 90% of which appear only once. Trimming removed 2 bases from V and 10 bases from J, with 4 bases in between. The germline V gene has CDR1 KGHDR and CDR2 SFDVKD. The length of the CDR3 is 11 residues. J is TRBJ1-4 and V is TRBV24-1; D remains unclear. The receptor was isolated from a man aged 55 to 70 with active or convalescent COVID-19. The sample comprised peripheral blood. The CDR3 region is CATSDSGKLFF. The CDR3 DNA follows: TGTGCCACCAGTGATTCCGGAAAACTGTTTTTT.